Listed below are T cell receptor beta chains from one sample, sequenced in a study of T cell changes during pregnancy in multiple sclerosis. This table comes from immunoSEQ multiplex PCR, and its TCRdb copy is limited to in-frame clones, with some not included. The table has tens of thousands of clones, less than 95% seen once. The specimen comprised peripheral blood, sampled in the third trimester of pregnancy. The receptors were sampled from a female donor with multiple sclerosis, enrolled in a pregnancy study. Both conserved end residues are part of each CDR3.

j_gene	v_gene	CDR3aa
TRBJ1-2	TRBV9	CASSPREAARANTF
TRBJ1-1	TRBV28	CASTSDTEAFF
TRBJ2-7	TRBV19	CASSPGDTYEQYF
TRBJ2-2	TRBV7-8	CASSLVAGGLSGELFF
TRBJ1-4	TRBV10-2	CASNSDGGENEKLFF
TRBJ1-2	TRBV4-1	CASSQEGLANYGYTF
TRBJ2-1	TRBV19	CASSARASGSSDEQFF
TRBJ1-1	TRBV7-2	CASSLAGGGNTEAFF
TRBJ2-1	TRBV19	CASSMLAGDTGNEQFF
TRBJ2-5	TRBV4-1	CASSQPPGLAVVKETQYF
TRBJ2-5	TRBV20-1	CSARGGASQYF
TRBJ2-1	TRBV5-6	CASSQGQGRIGSYNEQFF
TRBJ2-2	TRBV6-6	CASSPPTGGVTGELFF
TRBJ2-2	TRBV7-9	CASSSLRGAGELFF
TRBJ1-2	TRBV29-1	CSIERLEGYTF
TRBJ1-4	TRBV5-1	CASSLNIRGSTNEKLFF